The T cell receptor (beta chain) under discussion was sequenced for a study of blood T cell repertoires in COVID-19. Some clones are missing from TCRdb's copy, which holds only in-frame ones; the method was immunoSEQ multiplex PCR. The profile shows approximately 250,000 clones, roughly 83% of them singletons. The length of the CDR3 is 15 residues. Germline-derived CDR1 and CDR2 are LGHNA and YSLEER. The J segment lost 5 bases and the V segment lost 0 bases, leaving 6 bases of the junction unmatched. The sample taken for sequencing was peripheral blood. J is TRBJ1-1 and V is TRBV4-3; 7 nucleotides align to TRBD1. The origin of this receptor is a woman aged 80 or over with COVID-19, enrolled during active disease. As DNA, the CDR3 is TGCGCCAGCAGCCAAGACGACAGGGTGGGGACTGAAGCTTTCTTT. Its protein is CASSQDDRVGTEAFF.